Listed below are T cell receptor beta chains from one sample, sequenced in a study of blood T cell repertoires in COVID-19. Repertoires were generated with immunoSEQ multiplex PCR, while TCRdb's copy carries only in-frame clones and drops some. The sample has about 230,000 clones; 88% are singletons. Sequencing was done on a sample of PBMCs or T cells enriched from blood (not recorded which). The receptor set was obtained from a woman aged 40 to 55 with acute COVID-19. The CDR3 runs from the conserved cysteine through the conserved F or W. D genes are given only for firm matches. Clone size is stated in some rows and not others, as once, few, many or a class when expanded.

.	.	TRBV2	TRBJ1-2	TGTGCCAGCAGTGAGGCGGGAGGCTACACCTTC	CASSEAGGYTF
TRBD2	.	TRBV11-2	TRBJ2-5	TGTGCCAGCAGCTCCCGACTAGCGGCCCCGGGAGAGACCCAGTACTTC	CASSSRLAAPGETQYF
TRBD1	.	TRBV19	TRBJ1-1	TGTGCCAGTAGTATGGACAGGGGGACCAGTGAAGCTTTCTTT	CASSMDRGTSEAFF
TRBD1	.	TRBV15	TRBJ2-7	TGTGCCACCAGCACAAGGACAGGGGGCTTTGGCGAGCAGTACTTC	CATSTRTGGFGEQYF
TRBD2	.	TRBV7-7	TRBJ2-1	TGTGCCAGCAGCCGAAGCGGGGGGGCTATCTACAATGAGCAGTTCTTC	CASSRSGGAIYNEQFF
.	.	TRBV11-2	TRBJ2-6	TGTGCCAGCAGCTCATCTTCCCCGGGGTTTGGAGCTGGGGCCAACGTCCTGACTTTC	CASSSSSPGFGAGANVLTF
TRBD2	.	TRBV27	TRBJ2-5	TGTGCCAGCAGTTCGGGACTAGCGGGAACTCTCCAAGAGACCCAGTACTTC	CASSSGLAGTLQETQYF
.	.	TRBV6-5	TRBJ1-3	TGTGCCACCAACGGGAGATCCCGGACTGGAAACACCATATATTTT	CATNGRSRTGNTIYF
.	.	TRBV7-2	TRBJ1-2	TGTGCCAGCAGCGCCCGACAGCTAGGTGGCTATGGCTACACCTTC	CASSARQLGGYGYTF
.	.	TRBV7-2	TRBJ2-6	TGTGCCAGCAGCCTCTTAGTCTCTGGGGCCAACGTCCTGACTTTC	CASSLLVSGANVLTF
.	.	TRBV7-8	TRBJ2-1	TGTGCCAGCAGCTTAGTGTGGGACAAGTACAATGAGCAGTTCTTC	CASSLVWDKYNEQFF
.	.	TRBV5-5	TRBJ1-6	TGTGCCAGCAGCTTAGGGCGGGGTAAGGGTGTCGATTCACCCCTCCACTTT	CASSLGRGKGVDSPLHF
TRBD2	.	TRBV9	TRBJ2-1	TGTGCCAGCAGCGTTGCTAGCGGGGGGCGCGTCGGTTCCAATGAGCAGTTCTTC	CASSVASGGRVGSNEQFF
.	.	TRBV5-1	TRBJ1-6	TGCGCCAGCACCGAATCATCAGGGGTCCCCCATTCACCCCTCCACTTT	CASTESSGVPHSPLHF
TRBD2	.	TRBV5-1	TRBJ2-5	TGCGCCAGCAGAATCTCGCCGGGCGGGAGGGGAGAGACCCAGTACTTC	CASRISPGGRGETQYF
.	.	TRBV6-5	TRBJ1-4	TGTGCCACAAGTCAGGCGATTAATGAAAAACTGTTTTTT	CATSQAINEKLFF
TRBD1	.	TRBV19	TRBJ1-2	TGTGCCACCCGGGACAGGGGGAACTATGGCTACACCTTC	CATRDRGNYGYTF
TRBD2	.	TRBV18	TRBJ2-1	TGTGCCAGCTCACCGGGACTAGCGACCAATGAGCAGTTCTTC	CASSPGLATNEQFF
TRBD1	once	TRBV6-5	TRBJ1-1	TGTGCCACCCAAGGACAGGGGGCAGGAGAAGCTTTCTTT	CATQGQGAGEAFF
TRBD1	few	TRBV7-9	TRBJ1-4	TGTGCCAGCAGCTTAGGGGACAGAGTTAATGAAAAACTGTTTTTT	CASSLGDRVNEKLFF
TRBD1	.	TRBV5-1	TRBJ2-4	TGCGCCAGCAGCTCGTGGACAGGGGTTGGAGACATTCAGTACTTC	CASSSWTGVGDIQYF
TRBD1	.	TRBV6-2/TRBV6-3	TRBJ1-6	TGTGCCAGCAGTTACTCACGGGGGACAGGGGTTACGCATTCACCCCTCCACTTT	CASSYSRGTGVTHSPLHF
.	once	TRBV24-1	TRBJ2-5	TGTGCCACCAGTGACCCCGACAGGTTCCAAGAGACCCAGTACTTC	CATSDPDRFQETQYF
.	.	TRBV18	TRBJ1-1	TGTGCCAGTGGTTCGAGGAACACTGAAGCTTTCTTT	CASGSRNTEAFF
.	.	TRBV3-1/TRBV3-2	TRBJ2-5	TGTGCCAGCAGCCCTTTAATAGGGGGACAAGAGACCCAGTACTTC	CASSPLIGGQETQYF
TRBD1	.	TRBV19	TRBJ1-5	TGTGCCAGTAGCGTACAGGGGACAAGCAATCAGCCCCAGCATTTT	CASSVQGTSNQPQHF
TRBD1	.	TRBV30	TRBJ1-5	TGTGCCTGGAGCCGAACAGGGGGCAATCAGCCCCAGCATTTT	CAWSRTGGNQPQHF
.	.	TRBV7-2	TRBJ1-2	TGTGCCAGCAGCTTAGCGAGGCAGAACCTCGATGGCTACACCTTC	CASSLARQNLDGYTF
.	.	TRBV19	TRBJ2-3	TGTGCCAGTAGTCCACAAACAGATACGCAGTATTTT	CASSPQTDTQYF
TRBD1	.	TRBV5-6	TRBJ1-2	TGTGCCAGCAGCGCTGGACAGGGGGCAGGCTATGGCTACACCTTC	CASSAGQGAGYGYTF
TRBD2	.	TRBV7-2	TRBJ2-7	TGTGCCAGCAGCTTAGATATAGCGGGGGGAGGCGAGCAGTACTTC	CASSLDIAGGGEQYF
.	.	TRBV2	TRBJ2-7	TGTGCCAGCAGTTCGTCGGACAGCCTCTACGAGCAGTACTTC	CASSSSDSLYEQYF